A single sample gave rise to the 23 T cell receptor beta chains below, sequenced in a study of response to subunit inactivated influenza vaccine. TCRdb analysed the RT-PCR reads with MiXCR anew, one entry per CDR3 protein. The sample lists a few hundred thousand distinct CDR3 sequences; over 9% were seen once. Source: non-naive T cells sorted from PBMCs, taken roughly 2 weeks before vaccination. Source of these receptors: a man aged 45-65 years who received an inactivated influenza vaccine.

This clonotype came up once. The CDR3 sequence: CATSDLREGPDTQYF. The CDR3 DNA reads TGTGCCACCAGTGATTTGCGGGAGGGTCCAGATACGCAGTATTTT. J is TRBJ2-3 and V is TRBV24-1, with 8 bases matching TRBD2. The length of the CDR3 is 15 residues. The germline gives CDR1 KGHDR, CDR2 SFDVKD. The V gene end was trimmed by 0 bases and the J gene end by 4 bases; junction bases not matched to a gene: 2.

This clonotype was counted ten times or more. This chain uses TRBV7-6 with TRBJ2-7; 8 bases map to TRBD2. The CDR3 length is 14 residues. CDR1 is SGHVS and CDR2 is FNYEAQ in the germline V gene. Trimming took 1 base from V and 3 from J; bases not matched to a gene: 2. DNA for the CDR3: TGTGCCAGCAGCTTAGGCAGCGGGGGCTACGAGCAGTACTTC. Translating it yields CASSLGSGGYEQYF. The whole variable domain, remainder taken from reference TRBV7-6 and TRBJ2-7, is GAGVSQSPRYKVTKRGQDVALRCDPISGHVSLYWYRQALGQGPEFLTYFNYEAQQDKSGLPNDRFSAERPEGSISTLTIQRTEQRDSAMYRCASSLGSGGYEQYFGPGTRLTVT.

This clonotype was observed a few times. The chain is built from TRBV3-1 and TRBJ1-2; D remains ambiguous. Germline CDR1 is LGHDT and CDR2 is YNNKEL (reference sequence). Trimming took off 4 bases at V and 5 bases at J, with 14 bases between the two ends. This CDR3 is 14 amino acids long. DNA for the CDR3: TGTGCCAGCAGCCCACCCCGGGCTTCATATGGCTACACCTTC. Amino acids: CASSPPRASYGYTF.

The rearrangement links TRBV6-1 to TRBJ2-7, with 9 positions matching TRBD2. The CDR3 has 14 residues. V gave up 6 bases and J gave up 6 bases; unmatched junction bases: 9. From germline, CDR1 is MNHNS and CDR2 SASEGT. The CDR3 bases are TGTGCCAGCAGACTACTGGGGACTAGCCGCGAGCAGTACTTC. Residues: CASRLLGTSREQYF.

J is TRBJ2-7 and V is TRBV10-1; 8 bases match TRBD2. The germline V gene encodes CDR1 WNHNN and CDR2 SYGVQD (reference sequence). V trimming: 0 bases; J trimming: 3 bases; junction bases outside the gene matches: 4. CDR3 length: 15 residues. The CDR3 reads CASSESIAGIYEQYF. CDR3 nucleotide sequence: TGCGCCAGCAGTGAGTCGATAGCGGGGATCTACGAGCAGTACTTC.

The V call is TRBV18, the J call TRBJ1-1; 9 bases fit TRBD1. V lost 3 bases to trimming and J lost 0 bases; unmatched junction nucleotides: 5. Germline CDR1 KGHSH, CDR2 LQKENI. This CDR3 is 16 amino acids long. CDR3 sequence: CASSPSGQGMNTEAFF. In DNA form, the CDR3 reads TGTGCCAGCTCACCCTCAGGACAGGGGATGAACACTGAAGCTTTCTTT.

Regarding this clonotype: One end of the junction is discordant with germline, which a read error may explain. V is TRBV20-1 and J is TRBJ1-4; 8 bases line up with TRBD1. CDR3 length equals 13 residues. Germline-derived CDR1 and CDR2 are DFQATT and SNEGSKA (reference sequence). This chain's CDR3 is CSATDRANEKLFF. DNA for the CDR3: TGCAGTGCTACGGACAGGGCTAACGAAAAACTGTTTTTT.

This clonotype occurred a few times. This sequence joins TRBV7-6 and TRBJ2-3, with TRBD2 identical over 8 bases. V lost 1 base, J lost 3 bases, and 6 bases stayed unmatched. CDR1 and CDR2 from the germline V gene are SGHVS and FNYEAQ. This CDR3 is built from 16 residues. Here the CDR3 reads CASSLGTVAGTDTQYF. CDR3 DNA sequence: TGTGCCAGCAGCTTAGGGACGGTAGCGGGGACAGATACGCAGTATTTT.

This clonotype was detected many times. The chain joins TRBV3-1 to TRBJ2-1, with D perhaps matching TRBD1 or TRBD2 (5 bases each). V was cut by 0 bases and J by 11 bases, with 17 bases left in between. There are 15 residues in the CDR3. Germline values: CDR1 LGHDT, CDR2 YNNKEL (reference sequence). This CDR3 is CASSQDGGGRTKQFF. CDR3 DNA sequence: TGTGCCAGCAGCCAAGATGGTGGGGGACGGACGAAGCAGTTCTTC.

This clonotype came up many times. The chain has TRBV9 and TRBJ2-5; 8 nucleotides line up with TRBD2. Germline V gene sequence: CDR1 SGDLS, CDR2 YYNGEE. After removal of 3 bases from V and 5 bases from J, the junction contained 9 bases not matched to a gene. The CDR3 loop spans 15 amino acids. In nucleotides, the CDR3 is TGTGCCAGCAGCGCTTGGGGACTAGGGGAGGAGACCCAGTACTTC. Protein: CASSAWGLGEETQYF.

This clonotype was picked up a small number of times. The chain employs TRBV5-6 and TRBJ2-1; 11 bases agree with TRBD2. Per the germline V gene, CDR1 is SGHDT and CDR2 is YYEEEE. This CDR3 is 17 amino acids long. J lost 8 bases, V lost 2 bases, and 12 bases had no gene match. The CDR3 protein is CASSFYVGLAELDEQFF. The CDR3 coding sequence is TGTGCCAGCAGCTTTTATGTGGGACTAGCGGAACTCGATGAGCAGTTCTTC. The full variable domain, in which reference TRBV5-6 and TRBJ2-1 provide the parts outside the CDR3, is DAGVTQSPTHLIKTRGQQVTLRCSPKSGHDTVSWYQQALGQGPQFIFQYYEEEERQRGNFPDRFSGHQFPNYSSELNVNALLLGDSALYLCASSFYVGLAELDEQFFGPGTRLTVL.

This clonotype showed up just a few times. V usage is TRBV6-2 or TRBV6-3 and J usage is TRBJ2-2; no firm D call. The V end lost 8 bases, the J end lost 3 bases, and 13 bases lay between the germline ends. CDR1 and CDR2 from the germline V gene are MNHEY and SVGEGT. The CDR3 has 14 residues. The CDR3 reads CASYTGPYTGELFF. The DNA of the CDR3 is TGTGCCAGCTATACGGGCCCTTACACCGGGGAGCTGTTTTTT.

This chain uses TRBV6-2 or TRBV6-3 with TRBJ2-4; no reliable D call. The CDR3 has 11 residues. The germline V gene encodes CDR1 MNHEY and CDR2 SVGEGT. Trimming took 2 bases from V and 11 from J, leaving 7 bases between them. The CDR3 DNA reads as TGTGCCAGCAGTTACGCGACTTTTCAGTACTTC. As protein: CASSYATFQYF.

This sequence joins TRBV4-2 and TRBJ2-1; 14 nucleotides align to TRBD2. V gave up 1 base and J gave up 4 bases; unmatched junction bases: 3. CDR1 and CDR2 (germline): LGHNA, YNFKEQ. This CDR3 comprises 17 residues. As DNA, the CDR3 is TGTGCCAGCAGCCAAGGGACTAGCGGGGGGTTTTACAATGAGCAGTTCTTC. It translates to CASSQGTSGGFYNEQFF.

V gene TRBV19 combines with J gene TRBJ2-7; D may be TRBD1 or TRBD2 (6 bases each). From germline, CDR1 is LNHDA and CDR2 SQIVND (reference sequence). V shed 8 bases and J shed 4 bases, with 21 bases lying between them. The CDR3 loop spans 15 amino acids. CDR3 in amino acids: CASQSRARGQYEQYF. The CDR3 DNA reads as TGTGCCAGTCAAAGTCGGGCCCGGGGGCAATACGAGCAGTACTTC. Combining the CDR3 with reference TRBV19 and TRBJ2-7 gives the whole variable domain DGGITQSPKYLFRKEGQNVTLSCEQNLNHDAMYWYRQDPGQGLRLIYYSQIVNDFQKGDIAEGYSVSREKKESFPLTVTSAQKNPTAFYLCASQSRARGQYEQYFGPGTRLTVT.

The V call is TRBV25-1, the J call TRBJ2-1; TRBD2 aligns across 8 bases. CDR3 length: 16 residues. Per the germline V gene, CDR1 is MGHDK and CDR2 is SYGVNS. V dropped 1 base and J dropped 5; count of bases not matched to a gene: 7. This chain's CDR3 is CASSEFSGRTNNEQFF. The CDR3, as DNA: TGTGCCAGCAGTGAATTCAGCGGGAGAACTAACAATGAGCAGTTCTTC.

This clonotype was detected only a few times. This chain connects TRBV12-3 or TRBV12-4 to TRBJ2-7; 8 bases fit TRBD1. J gave up 3 bases and V 2 bases, and 24 bases lay outside the gene matches. CDR3 size: 21 residues. CDR3: CASSLIWGREDGQGIRYEQYF. The CDR3 DNA sequence: TGTGCCAGCAGTTTAATCTGGGGAAGAGAAGACGGACAGGGAATTCGCTACGAGCAGTACTTC.

To note about this clonotype: The germline gene is not matched at one end of the junction; a read error may be the cause. The V gene is TRBV6-4, the J gene TRBJ2-3; no definite D call. The length of the CDR3 is 14 residues. Germline CDR1 MRHNA, CDR2 SNTAGT. The CDR3 loop reads CASGDGSGTDTQYF. The CDR3 coding sequence is TGTGCCAGCGGTGACGGATCTGGCACAGATACGCAGTATTTT.

The chain carries TRBV4-1 and TRBJ2-7; TRBD1 agrees at 9 bases. Trimming at V came to 1 base and at J to 1 base, leaving 2 bases not matched to a gene. The V gene's germline CDR1 is MGHRA and CDR2 YSYEKL. The CDR3 length is 15 residues. The CDR3 region is CASSQVGQGSYEQYF. As DNA, the CDR3 is TGCGCCAGCAGCCAAGTGGGACAGGGTTCCTACGAGCAGTACTTC.

V gene TRBV7-2 combines with J gene TRBJ2-1; 12 nucleotides match TRBD2. V lost 5 bases and J lost 6; bases outside the gene matches: 5. The germline V gene encodes CDR1 SGHTA and CDR2 FQGNSA. This CDR3 is 15 amino acids long. CDR3 residues: CASSTQLAGGNEQFF. DNA of the CDR3: TGTGCCAGCAGCACACAACTAGCGGGGGGCAATGAGCAGTTCTTC.

V gene TRBV5-1 combines with J gene TRBJ2-1, with D tentatively TRBD2 (6 bases). The ends were cut back, 2 bases at V and 4 bases at J, with 13 bases in the middle. This CDR3 is 15 amino acids long. The germline gives CDR1 SGHRS, CDR2 YFSETQ. CDR3 nucleotide sequence: TGCGCCAGCAGCTTTTCCCCGGGACTGTACAATGAGCAGTTCTTC. Encoded protein: CASSFSPGLYNEQFF.

In its sample, this clonotype was seen many times. The genes are TRBV12-3 or TRBV12-4 and TRBJ2-7; 9 nucleotides match TRBD1. The junction had 9 bases not matched to a gene; V was cut back by 2 bases and J by 7 bases. The CDR3 has 15 residues. CDR3 in amino acids: CASSLWRQGGIEQYF. The CDR3 DNA reads TGTGCCAGCAGTTTATGGCGACAGGGGGGGATTGAGCAGTACTTC.

The V gene is TRBV19, the J gene TRBJ2-3; D possibly corresponds to TRBD2 (7 bases). Germline V lookup: CDR1 LNHDA, CDR2 SQIVND (reference sequence). The CDR3 runs to 15 residues. Trimming stripped 4 bases from V and 6 bases from J, with 17 bases between. CDR3 bases: TGTGCCAGTAGTAGTCGGGGGGCCCCCCGGGATACGCAGTATTTT. Its translation is CASSSRGAPRDTQYF.